This T cell receptor (beta chain) stems from a study of cytomegalovirus exposure and HLA in healthy donors. The PCR employed 60 Vbeta primers together with 13 Jbeta primers. The data were produced by immunoSEQ multiplex PCR, yet TCRdb's version contains in-frame clones alone and is incomplete. The sample yields about 110,000 clones, more than 60% seen once. This CDR3 comprises 15 residues. CDR1 is SGHRS and CDR2 is YFSETQ in the germline V gene. V lost 1 base and J 1 base, leaving 11 bases between the germline ends. Sequenced: PBMCs. The chain joins TRBV5-1 to TRBJ2-5; D is unclear. The clonotype was recovered from a man aged 25-40 years in good health and CMV-seronegative. CDR3 in amino acids: CASSLFSSPQETQYF. As DNA, the CDR3 is TGCGCCAGCAGCTTGTTCTCTTCCCCCCAAGAGACCCAGTACTTC. The full variable domain, rest sourced from reference TRBV5-1 and TRBJ2-5, is KAGVTQTPRYLIKTRGQQVTLSCSPISGHRSVSWYQQTPGQGLQFLFEYFSETQRNKGNFPGRFSGRQFSNSRSEMNVSTLELGDSALYLCASSLFSSPQETQYFGPGTRLLVL.